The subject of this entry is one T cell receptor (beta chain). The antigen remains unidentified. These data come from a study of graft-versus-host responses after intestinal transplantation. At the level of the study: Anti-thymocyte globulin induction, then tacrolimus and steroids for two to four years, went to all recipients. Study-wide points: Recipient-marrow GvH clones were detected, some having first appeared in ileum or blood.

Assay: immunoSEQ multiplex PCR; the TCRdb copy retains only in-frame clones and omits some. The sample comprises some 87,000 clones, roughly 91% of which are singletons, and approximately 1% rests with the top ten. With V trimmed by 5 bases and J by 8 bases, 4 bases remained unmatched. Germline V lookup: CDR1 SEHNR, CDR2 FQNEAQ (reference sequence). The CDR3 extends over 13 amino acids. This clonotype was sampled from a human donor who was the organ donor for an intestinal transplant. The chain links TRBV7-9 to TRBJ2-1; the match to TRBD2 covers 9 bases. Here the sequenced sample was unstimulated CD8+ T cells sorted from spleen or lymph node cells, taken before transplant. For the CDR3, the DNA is TGTGCCAGCAGCCCAGGACTAGCGCATGAGCAGTTCTTC. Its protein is CASSPGLAHEQFF. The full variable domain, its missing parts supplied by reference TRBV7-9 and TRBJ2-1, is DTGVSQNPRHKITKRGQNVTFRCDPISEHNRLYWYRQTLGQGPEFLTYFQNEAQLEKSRLLSDRFSAERPKGSFSTLEIQRTEQGDSAMYLCASSPGLAHEQFFGPGTRLTVL.